Given below is one T cell receptor (beta chain) in context. The sample originates from a study of blood T cell repertoires in COVID-19. Study details: T cells, B-cell-depleted T cells, or PBMCs provided the cDNA or gDNA that served as material.

Authors' data handling: It was from reference gene primer amplification that nucleated cell counts were estimated. TCRdb keeps only in-frame clones here, not all; method: immunoSEQ multiplex PCR. Clone size and V and J calls were adopted from that table, with D and trimming inferred from the DNA. The sample yields around 100,000 clones, roughly 87% seen once. Germline CDR1 SQVTM, CDR2 ANQGSEA. This CDR3 comprises 12 residues. Trimming took off 7 bases at V and 8 bases at J, with 14 bases between the two ends. The clonotype originates from a human donor in a cohort sampled during active COVID-19. Sequenced: peripheral blood. The rearrangement links TRBV29-1 to TRBJ1-4, with no clear D. CDR3 DNA sequence: TGCAGCGCCGAGGCCGAAACCGAAAAACTGTTTTTT. Its translation is CSAEAETEKLFF.